This T cell receptor (beta chain) was sequenced for a study of cytomegalovirus exposure and HLA in healthy donors (TCRdb year 2017). With regard to the full study: In an earlier analysis of fewer than 750 of the donors, under 300 Gb of sequence data and 100 million or so unique TCR beta sequences from about 180 million T cells were reported. The study profiled the T cell repertoires of more than 500 subjects by immunosequencing and related them to cytomegalovirus serostatus. To predict cytomegalovirus infection status, the study brought together high-throughput TCR immunosequencing, statistical association of individual TCRs with disease status, and machine learning. Along with the roughly 700-subject first cohort, a separate validation cohort of over 90 different subjects was used. In a later genetic analysis, genome-wide SNP genotypes for 398 of the 666 donors were used, and that subset was treated as a discovery cohort. Both class I and class II loci were covered by HLA typing, at four-digit resolution. Of the roughly 400 genotyped donors, 65% to 90% fell in the genetic ancestry cluster associated with self-reported Caucasian donors. Alongside the repertoire data, information on donor age, sex, ethnicity and CMV serostatus was compiled. A later analysis re-examined previously published TCR beta repertoires from several hundred donors and added high-resolution HLA genotyping to investigate patterns of TCR occurrence. All discovery cohort repertoires had been generated using a single sequencing platform. About five DR-DQ haplotypes were treated as single units for association and clustering because of strong linkage in the cohort. An early release covering more than 500 HLA-typed donors comprised about 300 gigabases of sequencing data and tens of millions of unique TCR sequences. In an earlier analysis of 550 to 700 of the donors, high-throughput TCR beta sequencing was used to judge whether each TCR beta V gene segment behaved as functional or pseudogenic. Across 398 genotyped donors of the cohort, an average of about 240,000 unique TCR beta nucleotide sequences per donor were sequenced, and 15% to 20% of those sequences were non-productive. The aim of the study was to test whether cataloging public T cell receptors could identify signatures of past pathogen exposure. Rather than using new phenotypic data, the later analysis identified candidate immune exposures from TCR beta sequences and from how often those sequences occurred across donors. Typing coverage varied by locus: roughly 620-640 donors for A, B, C, DRB1 and DQB1; approximately 560 for DQA1; 600 to 610 for DPA1; 400 to 480 for DPB1. Overall study results and their limits: Compared with equally common non-associated chains, HLA-associated TCR beta chains in a later analysis were more clonally expanded and had lower generation probabilities. In a later genetic analysis, fewer N-insertions in productive TCRs were reported among donors in an Asian-associated ancestry cluster than the roughly 700-donor mean. In this cohort, only TCR beta chains were sequenced, and detectable features were limited by the absence of alpha or paired-chain data. When HLA alleles, especially DR and DQ, strongly co-occurred, attributing TCR associations to individual alleles was difficult. Some IMGT-functional V segments, including TRBV6-2 and TRBV6-3, could not be told apart with the 87-base-pair reads, so those segments were excluded. The study gave a list of 150 to 200 TCR beta chains associated with cytomegalovirus. Cytomegalovirus status was reported to be diagnosed by the classifier with high specificity and sensitivity in both the original and validation cohorts. Sequencing depth was assumed to be roughly uniform across donors in the presence/absence analyses, though that assumption may not hold. Correlated functional status among segregating V segments might reflect linkage disequilibrium, but an unknown experimental factor could not be ruled out. A group of highly shared sequence variants was considered likely to be a technical artifact of the sequencing pipeline. V-gene and J-gene trimming of TCR beta chains was associated with a missense DCLRE1C variant in a later genetic analysis, and the association was replicated in an independent cohort. In an earlier analysis of approximately 590 of the donors, most TCR beta V segments appeared in productive rearrangements about 90% or about 30% of the time, broadly matching IMGT annotations. Most TCR sequences were observed very rarely across donors, whereas some public TCRs were present in many individuals. At a false discovery rate of 0.05, a later analysis linked around 15,000 TCR beta sequences to specific HLA alleles. A further reported finding was that TCR beta sequences accurately predicted the HLA-A and HLA-B alleles for most subjects in the first cohort. According to a later analysis, most CMV-associated TCR beta chains appeared to be HLA-restricted, and the HLA associations seemed to be driven largely by CMV exposure. The authors suggested that the approach could potentially be generalized to other disease states and immunological phenotypes. The earlier analysis of 450 to 700 of the donors excluded 15 to 20 rarely observed V segments, including chromosome 9 orphons, because counts were too low. HLA typing was unavailable for some donors at each locus, so association tests used only the typed subset. According to a later analysis, TCR association rates differed among HLA loci, with DRB1 alleles showing the most associated TCRs and HLA-C alleles showing the fewest. According to a later analysis, parvovirus B19, influenza, CMV and Epstein-Barr virus appeared linked to several top co-occurrence clusters. Immune exposure information for the cohort was limited to CMV serostatus. In vitro tests confirmed that a few of the cytomegalovirus-associated TCR beta chains recognize cytomegalovirus antigens.

From a lookup of the germline V gene, CDR1 and CDR2 are SQVTM and ANQGSEA. Including cysteine and phenylalanine, the CDR3 has 17 amino acids. Only the CDR3 portion is preserved as DNA: 51 bases, with reading frame beginning at the first base. Between the V and J ends, shortened by 7 bases and 4 bases respectively, the junction contains 26 bases. This clone was counted a few times. The antigen this receptor binds is unknown. It has no much larger one-base neighbor in the sample; base qualities were not kept. In total, roughly 670 healthy bone marrow donors made up the cohort. All cohort members were sampled while nominally healthy, although unrecorded immune exposures were likely present. The donor was CMV seronegative and was included in the group of 352 seronegative cohort members. A peripheral blood sample was collected from each donor, and TCR beta sequencing was performed on peripheral blood mononuclear cells. The Qiagen DNeasy Blood Extraction Kit was used to extract genomic DNA from the blood cell samples.

Library method: the immunoSEQ multiplex PCR assay. For the multiplex PCR, a mixture combining 60 forward primers for TCR Vbeta segments and 13 reverse primers for TCR Jbeta segments was used. A multiplex PCR assay on genomic DNA amplified the CDR3 region of rearranged TCR beta genes. On the Illumina HiSeq System, the amplified TCR beta libraries were sequenced as 87-base-pair reads. As for the original processing: In a later analysis, some 80 million unique TCR beta chains were counted across the 650 to 750 repertoires, and approximately 11 million of these chains were shared by at least two donors. A nearest-neighbor algorithm error-corrected the raw reads and collapsed the reads into unique sequences, merging closely related sequences to remove PCR and sequencing errors. V, D and J gene segments were assigned by aligning CDR3 sequences to IMGT reference sequences. For a sequence to be retained, a match of at least six nucleotides was required to both a V gene segment and a J gene segment. A rearrangement counted as productive if the CDR3 had no stop codons and remained in frame with V and J, and every other rearrangement counted as non-productive. CDR3 was defined by IMGT convention, running from the second conserved V-encoded cysteine to the conserved J-encoded phenylalanine. The earlier analysis of 500 to 600 of the donors excluded sequences that lacked an unambiguous match to a single V gene segment. In an earlier analysis of 587 of the donors, V segments were called functional above 56.7% productive rearrangements and were called segregating when the between-donor standard deviation exceeded 5%. To diagnose cytomegalovirus status from the catalog of TCR beta chain sequences, a statistical classification framework was built. A later analysis assigned V and J genes by comparing TCR nucleotide sequences with IMGT/GENE-DB human TR gene sequences. Using the TCRdist pipeline, a later analysis assigned CDR3 sequences along with most-parsimonious VDJ recombination scenarios. In a later analysis, each TCR beta chain was defined by its CDR3 amino acid sequence together with its V-gene family, and reads without a unique V-gene family were excluded. To address suspected cross-contamination and a sequencing artifact, a later analysis removed a few hundred highly shared, low-generation-probability nucleotide sequences. In a later analysis, a clonal expansion index for each public chain was calculated from normalized within-repertoire ranks of inferred template counts. In a later analysis, generation probabilities were computed with a VDJ recombination model fitted to out-of-frame rearrangements, and the resulting probabilities were checked against IGoR. Hypergeometric tests were used in a later analysis to score TCR-TCR, TCR-HLA and TCR-CMV co-occurrence, with a repertoire-size bias correction applied to the TCR pairs. In a later analysis, false discovery rates were estimated by permuting HLA or CMV assignments 20 times. In a later analysis, co-occurring TCRs were grouped using DBSCAN, and TCRdist sequence similarity was added for clustering within HLA-allele-positive subsets. Repertoires with fewer than 30,000 or more than 120,000 public chains, plus five repertoires with anomalous nucleotide sharing, were excluded from co-occurrence clustering. TCRdb carries this immuneACCESS record with in-frame sequences only. Its versions omit some clonotypes, under half of them owing to an unresolved V gene in the studies checked, with the rest unexplained. That table gives V, J and clone size, and the DNA gave D and trimming. The sample has around 190,000 clones on record, almost 85% of them singletons. The ten top clones hold around 0.52% of the sample.

Input material: PBMCs. The sequence links TRBV29-1 to TRBJ1-5; the D gene assignment is ambiguous. The clonotype was recovered from a woman between 45 and 65 years old in good health and CMV-seronegative. The bases are TGCAGCGCTCGCCTTCTAAACGAAAAGCCCGAAAATCAGCCCCAGCATTTT. The resulting protein is CSARLLNEKPENQPQHF.